The rows below give T cell receptor beta chains drawn from one sample of a study of blood T cell repertoires in COVID-19. TCRdb's copy holds only in-frame clones and misses some; the assay was immunoSEQ multiplex PCR. This table holds around 200,000 clones, about 86% found once. The sample taken for sequencing was PBMCs or T cells enriched from blood (not recorded which). These receptors came from a woman aged 50 to 60 in a cohort exposed to, infected with or recovered from COVID-19 (not recorded which). Each CDR3 is given with its conserved first and last residue. Each record gives: clone size, V gene, D gene, J gene, CDR3 DNA, CDR3 protein. D genes are given only for firm matches. The size field is filled for only some rows; it gives once, few, many or a size class.

-	TRBV2	TRBD1	TRBJ1-1	TGTGCCAGCAGCTCCCGGGACAGGAACACTGAAGCTTTCTTT	CASSSRDRNTEAFF
-	TRBV18	-	TRBJ1-2	TGTGCCAGCTCACCACCGATGGGGGAGGTGAAAGGCTACACCTTC	CASSPPMGEVKGYTF
-	TRBV11-3	-	TRBJ1-2	TGTGCCAGCAGCTTACGGTGGCAGGGCTATACTAAAGCAACAAACTATGGCTACACCTTC	CASSLRWQGYTKATNYGYTF
-	TRBV7-9	-	TRBJ2-7	TGTGCCAGCAGCTCCGCCTACGAGCAGTACTTC	CASSSAYEQYF
-	TRBV18	-	TRBJ2-1	TGTGCCAGCTCACCACGGATAGCAAACAATGAGCAGTTCTTC	CASSPRIANNEQFF
-	TRBV7-2	TRBD2	TRBJ2-2	TGTGCCAGCAGCTTAGAGGTAGCGGGGGGCCCCCTGAACACCGGGGAGCTGTTTTTT	CASSLEVAGGPLNTGELFF
-	TRBV27	-	TRBJ1-1	TGTGCCAGCACCCCCTCGGGGGGCACTGAAGCTTTCTTT	CASTPSGGTEAFF
-	TRBV20-1	-	TRBJ2-3	TGCAGTGCTATTGACTCGGGGGTGCCTACGCAGTATTTT	CSAIDSGVPTQYF
-	TRBV4-3	TRBD1	TRBJ1-2	TGCGCCAGCAGCCCCCGGGACAGGGGAAACCATGGCTACACCTTC	CASSPRDRGNHGYTF
-	TRBV28	TRBD2	TRBJ2-1	TGTGCCACCCGGACTAGCGGGGGGTACAATGAGCAGTTCTTC	CATRTSGGYNEQFF
-	TRBV5-8	-	TRBJ1-2	TGTGCCAGCAGCGTTACCCAGGGTCCTTATGGCTACACCTTC	CASSVTQGPYGYTF
once	TRBV10-3	TRBD1	TRBJ1-6	TGTGCCGTCGGGACAGGGGATAGGAATTCACCCCTCCACTTT	CAVGTGDRNSPLHF
once	TRBV9	-	TRBJ2-2	TGTGCCAGCAGCGTAGATCCAATGACCGGGGAGCTGTTTTTT	CASSVDPMTGELFF
-	TRBV27	-	TRBJ2-5	TGTGCCAGCAGTTTATATCTGGGGGAGGCAGAGACCCAGTACTTC	CASSLYLGEAETQYF
-	TRBV29-1	-	TRBJ2-2	TGCAGCGTAGGGGGGGCGAAGCGGGAGCTGTTTTTT	CSVGGAKRELFF
-	TRBV7-9	-	TRBJ1-6	TGTGCCAGCAGCAAGGGAGGGGGTTTCGATAATTCACCCCTCCACTTT	CASSKGGGFDNSPLHF
few	TRBV4-2	TRBD1	TRBJ1-5	TGTGCCAGCAGCCAGGGACAGGGCGGCGGCAATCAGCCCCAGCATTTT	CASSQGQGGGNQPQHF
-	TRBV10-3	TRBD1	TRBJ2-7	TGTGCCATCAGTGCCCCGACAGGGCCCGAGCAGTACTTC	CAISAPTGPEQYF
once	TRBV19	-	TRBJ1-4	TGTGCCGCGTCGTGGGGGCGAGGCGAAAAACTGTTTTTT	CAASWGRGEKLFF
-	TRBV18	TRBD1	TRBJ2-6	TGTGCCAGCTCACGACAGGGGGCTGGGGCCAACGTCCTGACTTTC	CASSRQGAGANVLTF
-	TRBV29-1	TRBD1	TRBJ1-2	TGCAGCGTTAACAGGGGGCCGCATGGCTACACCTTC	CSVNRGPHGYTF
-	TRBV12-3/TRBV12-4	-	TRBJ2-3	TGTGCCAGCAGTGTATCGGCAGATACGCAGTATTTT	CASSVSADTQYF
-	TRBV11-3	TRBD1	TRBJ1-5	TGTGCCAGCAGCTTGGGGCTGGGGACAGGGAATCAGCCCCAGCATTTT	CASSLGLGTGNQPQHF
-	TRBV21-1	-	TRBJ1-2	TGTGCCAGCAGCAAAAGACAAGCCTATGGCTACACCTTC	CASSKRQAYGYTF
-	TRBV6-1	TRBD2	TRBJ2-1	TGTGCCAGCAGTTATAGCGGGCAGGAATCGTTCTTC	CASSYSGQESFF
-	TRBV7-8	-	TRBJ1-1	TGTGCCAGCAGCTTACTGGCCTCGGGAACTGAAGCTTTCTTT	CASSLLASGTEAFF
-	TRBV7-9	-	TRBJ1-2	TGTGCCAGCAGCCAGGGGACATTTGTGAGTGGCTACACCTTC	CASSQGTFVSGYTF
-	TRBV4-1	-	TRBJ1-2	TGCGCCAGCAGCGCTTACCGGGAGGGGAACTATGGCTACACCTTC	CASSAYREGNYGYTF
-	TRBV4-2	-	TRBJ2-5	TGTGCCAGCAGCCAAGTAGTATTTCAAGAGACCCAGTACTTC	CASSQVVFQETQYF
-	TRBV7-9	-	TRBJ1-2	TGTGCCAGCAGCTTGCGGGGGCATGGCTACACCTTC	CASSLRGHGYTF
-	TRBV30	-	TRBJ1-6	TGTGCCAGCAGGCCGGGGTATAATTCACCCCTCCACTTT	CASRPGYNSPLHF
-	TRBV6-5	TRBD1	TRBJ1-3	TGTGCCACTCAACAGGGGCGCTCTGGAAACACCATATATTTT	CATQQGRSGNTIYF